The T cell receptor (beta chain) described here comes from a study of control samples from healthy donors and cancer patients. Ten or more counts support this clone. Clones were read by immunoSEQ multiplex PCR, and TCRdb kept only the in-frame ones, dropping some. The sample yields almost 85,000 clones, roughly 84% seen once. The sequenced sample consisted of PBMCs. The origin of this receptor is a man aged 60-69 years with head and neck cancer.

The DNA of the CDR3 is TGTGCCAGCAGCCCCAACACAGATACGCAGTATTTT. Translation gives CASSPNTDTQYF. The V and J genes are TRBV12-3 or TRBV12-4 and TRBJ2-3; the D is unclear. The CDR3 is made up of 12 amino acids. V was trimmed by 6 bases and J by 2 bases, leaving 6 bases between them.